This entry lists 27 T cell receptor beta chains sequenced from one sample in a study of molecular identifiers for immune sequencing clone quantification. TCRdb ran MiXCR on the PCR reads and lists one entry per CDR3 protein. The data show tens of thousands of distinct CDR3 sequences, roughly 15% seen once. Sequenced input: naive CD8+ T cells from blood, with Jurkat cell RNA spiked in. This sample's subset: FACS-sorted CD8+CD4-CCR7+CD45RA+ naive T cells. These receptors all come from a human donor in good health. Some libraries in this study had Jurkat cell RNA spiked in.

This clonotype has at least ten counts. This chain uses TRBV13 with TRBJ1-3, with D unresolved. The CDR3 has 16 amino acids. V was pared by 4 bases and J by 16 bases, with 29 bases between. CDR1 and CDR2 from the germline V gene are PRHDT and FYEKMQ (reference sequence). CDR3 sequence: CASSSTRSARNAPPYF. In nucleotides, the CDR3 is TGTGCCAGCAGCTCCACCCGTTCCGCCCGGAATGCCCCCCCTTATTTT.

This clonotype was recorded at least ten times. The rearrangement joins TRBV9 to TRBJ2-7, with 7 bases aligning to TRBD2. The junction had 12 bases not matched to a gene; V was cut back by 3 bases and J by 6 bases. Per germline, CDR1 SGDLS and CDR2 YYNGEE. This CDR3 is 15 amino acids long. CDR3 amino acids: CASSGPATGRVEQYF. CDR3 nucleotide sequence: TGTGCCAGCAGCGGACCAGCGACTGGGAGGGTCGAGCAGTACTTC.

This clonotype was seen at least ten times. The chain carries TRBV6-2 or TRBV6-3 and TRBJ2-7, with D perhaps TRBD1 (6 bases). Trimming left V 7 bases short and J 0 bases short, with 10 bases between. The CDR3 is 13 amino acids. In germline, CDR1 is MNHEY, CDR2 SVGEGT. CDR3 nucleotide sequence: TGTGCCAGCAAATTGGACAGCTCCTACGAGCAGTACTTC. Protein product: CASKLDSSYEQYF.

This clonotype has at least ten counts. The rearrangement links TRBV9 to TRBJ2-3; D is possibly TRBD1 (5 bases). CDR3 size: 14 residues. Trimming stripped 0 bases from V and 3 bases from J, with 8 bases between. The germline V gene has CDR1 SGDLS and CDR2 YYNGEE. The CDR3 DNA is TGTGCCAGCAGCGTAGGGGGCGAGACAGATACGCAGTATTTT. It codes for CASSVGGETDTQYF. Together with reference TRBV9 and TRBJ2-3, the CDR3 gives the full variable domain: DSGVTQTPKHLITATGQRVTLRCSPRSGDLSVYWYQQSLDQGLQFLIQYYNGEERAKGNILERFSAQQFPDLHSELNLSSLELGDSALYFCASSVGGETDTQYFGPGTRLTVL.

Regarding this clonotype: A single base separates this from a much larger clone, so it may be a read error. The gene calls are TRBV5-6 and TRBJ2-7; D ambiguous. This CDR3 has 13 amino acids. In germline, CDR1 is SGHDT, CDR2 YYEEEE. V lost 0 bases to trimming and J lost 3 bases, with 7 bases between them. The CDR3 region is CASSLVWDYEQYF. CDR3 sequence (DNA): TGTGCCAGCAGCTTGGTCTGGGACTACGAGCAGTACTTC. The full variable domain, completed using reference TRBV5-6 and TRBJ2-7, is DAGVTQSPTHLIKTRGQQVTLRCSPKSGHDTVSWYQQALGQGPQFIFQYYEEEERQRGNFPDRFSGHQFPNYSSELNVNALLLGDSALYLCASSLVWDYEQYFGPGTRLTVT.

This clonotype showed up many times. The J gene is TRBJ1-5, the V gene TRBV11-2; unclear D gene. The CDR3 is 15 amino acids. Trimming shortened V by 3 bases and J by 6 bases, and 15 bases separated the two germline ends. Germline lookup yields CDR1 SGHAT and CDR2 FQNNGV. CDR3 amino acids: CASSLGTELGQPQHF. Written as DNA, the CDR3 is TGTGCCAGCAGCTTGGGAACAGAGCTAGGTCAGCCCCAGCATTTT.

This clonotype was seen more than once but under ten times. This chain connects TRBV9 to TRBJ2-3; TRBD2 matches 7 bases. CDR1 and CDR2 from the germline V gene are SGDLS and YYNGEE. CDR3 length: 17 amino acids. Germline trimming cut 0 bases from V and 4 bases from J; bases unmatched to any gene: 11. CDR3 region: CASSVESAGYAADTQYF. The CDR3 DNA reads TGTGCCAGCAGCGTAGAATCAGCGGGGTATGCCGCAGATACGCAGTATTTT.

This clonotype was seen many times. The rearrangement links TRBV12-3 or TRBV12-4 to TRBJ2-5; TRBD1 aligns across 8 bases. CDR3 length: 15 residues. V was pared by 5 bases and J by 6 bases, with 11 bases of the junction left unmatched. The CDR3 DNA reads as TGTGCCAGCAGTCCCCGGACAGGGCCTTCAAAGACCCAGTACTTC. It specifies CASSPRTGPSKTQYF.

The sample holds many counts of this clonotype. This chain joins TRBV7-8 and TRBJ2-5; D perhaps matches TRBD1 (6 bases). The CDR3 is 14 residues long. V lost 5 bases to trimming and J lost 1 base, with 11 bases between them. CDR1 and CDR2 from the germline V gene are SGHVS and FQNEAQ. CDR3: CASSPNRAQETQYF. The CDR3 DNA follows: TGTGCCAGCAGCCCGAACAGGGCCCAAGAGACCCAGTACTTC.

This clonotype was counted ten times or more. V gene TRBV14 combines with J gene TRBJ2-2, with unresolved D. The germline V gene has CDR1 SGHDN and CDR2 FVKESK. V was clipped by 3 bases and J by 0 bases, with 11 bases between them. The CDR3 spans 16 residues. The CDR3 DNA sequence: TGTGCCAGCAGCCAGCTCCGGAATTCGAACACCGGGGAGCTGTTTTTT. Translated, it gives CASSQLRNSNTGELFF. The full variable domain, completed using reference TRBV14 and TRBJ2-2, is EAGVTQFPSHSVIEKGQTVTLRCDPISGHDNLYWYRRVMGKEIKFLLHFVKESKQDESGMPNNRFLAERTGGTYSTLKVQPAELEDSGVYFCASSQLRNSNTGELFFGEGSRLTVL.

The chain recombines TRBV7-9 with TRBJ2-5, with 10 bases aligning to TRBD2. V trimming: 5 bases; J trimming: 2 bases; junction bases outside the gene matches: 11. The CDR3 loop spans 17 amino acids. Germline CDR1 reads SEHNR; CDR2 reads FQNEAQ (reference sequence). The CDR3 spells CASSPRCGLAVQETQYF. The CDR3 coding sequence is TGTGCCAGCAGCCCTCGCTGCGGACTAGCGGTTCAAGAGACCCAGTACTTC.

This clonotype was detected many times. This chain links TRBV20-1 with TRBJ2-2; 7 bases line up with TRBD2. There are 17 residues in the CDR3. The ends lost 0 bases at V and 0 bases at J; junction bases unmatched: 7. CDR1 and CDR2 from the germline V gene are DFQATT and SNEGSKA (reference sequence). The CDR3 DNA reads TGCAGTGCTAGAGATCTGGCTAGCGGACCGAACACCGGGGAGCTGTTTTTT. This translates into CSARDLASGPNTGELFF.

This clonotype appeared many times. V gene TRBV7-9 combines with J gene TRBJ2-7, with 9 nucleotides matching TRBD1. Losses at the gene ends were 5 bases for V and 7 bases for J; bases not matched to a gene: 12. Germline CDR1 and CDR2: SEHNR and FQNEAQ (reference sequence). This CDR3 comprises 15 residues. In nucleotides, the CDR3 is TGTGCCAGCAGCATTAACCGGGACAGGGATATTGAGCAGTACTTC. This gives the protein CASSINRDRDIEQYF.

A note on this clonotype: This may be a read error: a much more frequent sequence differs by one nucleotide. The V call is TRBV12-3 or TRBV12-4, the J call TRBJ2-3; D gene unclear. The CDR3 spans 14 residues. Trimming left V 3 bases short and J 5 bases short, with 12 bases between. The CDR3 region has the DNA TGTGCCAGCAGTTTCCCCGGCCAGGTAGATACGCAGTATTTT. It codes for CASSFPGQVDTQYF.

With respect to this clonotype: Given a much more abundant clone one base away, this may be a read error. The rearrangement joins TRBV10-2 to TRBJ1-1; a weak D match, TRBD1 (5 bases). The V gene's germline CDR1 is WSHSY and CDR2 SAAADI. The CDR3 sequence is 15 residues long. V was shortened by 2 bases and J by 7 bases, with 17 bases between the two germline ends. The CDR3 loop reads CASSEAGVYFLEAFF. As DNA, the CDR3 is TGCGCCAGCAGTGAGGCGGGGGTATACTTCCTTGAAGCTTTCTTT.

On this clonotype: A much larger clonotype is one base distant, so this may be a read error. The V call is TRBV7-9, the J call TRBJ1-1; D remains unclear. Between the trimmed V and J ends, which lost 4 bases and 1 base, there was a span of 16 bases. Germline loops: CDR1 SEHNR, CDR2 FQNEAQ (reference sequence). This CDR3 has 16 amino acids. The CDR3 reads CASSSGAGYSNTEAFF. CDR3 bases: TGTGCCAGCAGCTCGGGCGCCGGTTACTCGAACACTGAAGCTTTCTTT.

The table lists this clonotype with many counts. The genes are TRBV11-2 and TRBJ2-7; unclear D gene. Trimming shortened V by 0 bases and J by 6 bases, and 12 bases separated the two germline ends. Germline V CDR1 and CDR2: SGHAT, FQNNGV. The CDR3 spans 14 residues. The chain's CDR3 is CASSLDAPAPEQYF. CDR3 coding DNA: TGTGCCAGCAGCTTAGATGCGCCAGCCCCCGAGCAGTACTTC.

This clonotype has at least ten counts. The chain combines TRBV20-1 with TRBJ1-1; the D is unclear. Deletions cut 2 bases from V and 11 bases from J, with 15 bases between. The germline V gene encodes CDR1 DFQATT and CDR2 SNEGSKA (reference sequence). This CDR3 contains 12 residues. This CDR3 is CSARPEQPGAFF. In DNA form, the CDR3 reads TGCAGTGCTAGACCAGAGCAACCTGGGGCTTTCTTT.

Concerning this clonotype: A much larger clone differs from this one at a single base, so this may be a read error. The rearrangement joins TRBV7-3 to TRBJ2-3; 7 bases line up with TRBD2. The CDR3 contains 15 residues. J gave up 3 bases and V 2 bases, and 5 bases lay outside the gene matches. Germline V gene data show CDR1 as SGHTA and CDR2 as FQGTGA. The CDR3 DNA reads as TGTGCCAGCAGCTTAGGGACTAACGGGACAGATACGCAGTATTTT. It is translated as CASSLGTNGTDTQYF.

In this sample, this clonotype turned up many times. DNA for the CDR3: TGTGCCAGCAGTTTACAGGGTCCCTTCTCCTACGAGCAGTACTTC. Protein product: CASSLQGPFSYEQYF. The rearrangement uses TRBV28 and TRBJ2-7, with D perhaps matching TRBD1 (5 bases). Germline V gene data show CDR1 as MDHEN and CDR2 as SYDVKM. The CDR3 spans 15 residues. The V end lost 2 bases, the J end lost 0 bases, and 11 bases lay between the germline ends.

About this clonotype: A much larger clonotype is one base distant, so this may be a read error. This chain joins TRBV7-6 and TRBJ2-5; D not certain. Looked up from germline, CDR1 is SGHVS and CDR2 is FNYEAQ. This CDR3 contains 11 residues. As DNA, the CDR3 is TGTGCCAGCAGCTCGAGAGAGACCCAGCACTTC. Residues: CASSSRETQHF.

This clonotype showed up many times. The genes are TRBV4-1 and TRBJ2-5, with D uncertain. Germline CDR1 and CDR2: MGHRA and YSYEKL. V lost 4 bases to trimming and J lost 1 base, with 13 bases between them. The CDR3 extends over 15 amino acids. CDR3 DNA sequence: TGCGCCAGCAGCCTCTATGCTGGTGGCCAAGAGACCCAGTACTTC. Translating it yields CASSLYAGGQETQYF.

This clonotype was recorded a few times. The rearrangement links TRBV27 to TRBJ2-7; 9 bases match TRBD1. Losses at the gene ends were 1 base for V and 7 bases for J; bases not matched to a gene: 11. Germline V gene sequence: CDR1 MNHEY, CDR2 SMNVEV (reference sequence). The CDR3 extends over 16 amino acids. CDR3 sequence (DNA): TGTGCCAGCAGTTTATATGGGACAGGGCCCTCGGGGGAGCAGTACTTC. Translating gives CASSLYGTGPSGEQYF.

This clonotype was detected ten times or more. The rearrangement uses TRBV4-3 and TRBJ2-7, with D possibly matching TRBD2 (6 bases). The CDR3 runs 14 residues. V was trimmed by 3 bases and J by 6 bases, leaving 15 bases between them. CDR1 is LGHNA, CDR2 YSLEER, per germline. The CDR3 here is CASSHTAGGGEQYF. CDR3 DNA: TGCGCCAGCAGCCACACCGCCGGGGGTGGCGAGCAGTACTTC.

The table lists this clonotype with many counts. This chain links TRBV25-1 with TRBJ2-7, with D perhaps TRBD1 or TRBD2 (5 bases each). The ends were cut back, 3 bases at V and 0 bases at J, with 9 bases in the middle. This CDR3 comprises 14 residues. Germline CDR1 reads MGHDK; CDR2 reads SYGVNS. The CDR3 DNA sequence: TGTGCCAGCAGTGATTGGGACGTCTCCTACGAGCAGTACTTC. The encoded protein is CASSDWDVSYEQYF.

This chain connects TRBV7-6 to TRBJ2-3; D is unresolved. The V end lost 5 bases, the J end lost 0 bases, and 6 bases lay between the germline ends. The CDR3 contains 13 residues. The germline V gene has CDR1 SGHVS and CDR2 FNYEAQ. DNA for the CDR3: TGTGCCAGCAGCCAGGAGAGCACAGATACGCAGTATTTT. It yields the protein CASSQESTDTQYF.

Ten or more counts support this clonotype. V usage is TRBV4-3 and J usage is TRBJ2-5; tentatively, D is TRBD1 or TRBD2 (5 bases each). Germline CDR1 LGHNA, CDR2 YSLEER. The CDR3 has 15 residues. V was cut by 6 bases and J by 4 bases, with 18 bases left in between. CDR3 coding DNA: TGCGCCAGCAGTCAATCAGGGAGTCTTATAGAGACCCAGTACTTC. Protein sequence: CASSQSGSLIETQYF.